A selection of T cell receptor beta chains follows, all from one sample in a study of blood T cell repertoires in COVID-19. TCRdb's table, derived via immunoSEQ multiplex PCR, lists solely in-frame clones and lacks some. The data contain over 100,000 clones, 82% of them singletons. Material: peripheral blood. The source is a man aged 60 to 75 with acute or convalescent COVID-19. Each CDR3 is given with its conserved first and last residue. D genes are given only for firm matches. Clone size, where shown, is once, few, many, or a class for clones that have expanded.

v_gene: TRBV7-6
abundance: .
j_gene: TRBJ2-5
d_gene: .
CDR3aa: CASSPRGGGETQYF
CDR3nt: TGTGCCAGCAGCCCCAGGGGTGGGGGAGAGACCCAGTACTTC

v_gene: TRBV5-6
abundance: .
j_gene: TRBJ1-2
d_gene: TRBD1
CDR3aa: CASSRRDSLLGYGYTF
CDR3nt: TGTGCCAGCAGCCGCCGGGACAGCCTCTTGGGCTATGGCTACACCTTC

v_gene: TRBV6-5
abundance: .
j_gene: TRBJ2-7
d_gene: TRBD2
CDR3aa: CASSYSLAGSYEQYF
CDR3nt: TGTGCCAGCAGTTACTCTCTAGCGGGGAGCTACGAGCAGTACTTC

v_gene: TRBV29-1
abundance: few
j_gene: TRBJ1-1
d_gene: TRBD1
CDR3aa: CSVLGTGGEWTEAFF
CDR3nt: TGCAGCGTCCTAGGGACAGGCGGGGAGTGGACTGAAGCTTTCTTT

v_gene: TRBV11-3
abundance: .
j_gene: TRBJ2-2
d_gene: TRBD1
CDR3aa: CASSPRGQDTGELFF
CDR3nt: TGTGCCAGCAGCCCCCGGGGACAGGACACCGGGGAGCTGTTTTTT

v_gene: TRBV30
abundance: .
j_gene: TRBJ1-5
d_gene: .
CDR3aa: CAWSVGTVNQPQHF
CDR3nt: TGTGCCTGGAGTGTCGGTACAGTCAATCAGCCCCAGCATTTT

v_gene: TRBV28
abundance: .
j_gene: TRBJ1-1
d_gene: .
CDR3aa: CASTPGGAAMNTEAFF
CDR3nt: TGTGCCAGCACCCCCGGGGGGGCAGCTATGAACACTGAAGCTTTCTTT

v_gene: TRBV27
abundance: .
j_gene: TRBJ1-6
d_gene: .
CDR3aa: CASSLRVTAGSSYNSPLHF
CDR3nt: TGTGCCAGCAGTTTGAGAGTGACAGCTGGTAGCTCCTATAATTCACCCCTCCACTTT

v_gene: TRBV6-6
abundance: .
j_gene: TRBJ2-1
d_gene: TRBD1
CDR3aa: CASRARGQGEGEQFF
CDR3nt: TGTGCCAGCAGGGCACGGGGACAGGGTGAAGGTGAGCAGTTCTTC

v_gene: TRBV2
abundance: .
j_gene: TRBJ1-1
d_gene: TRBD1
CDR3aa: CASSEGTGYTEAFF
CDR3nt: TGTGCCAGCAGTGAAGGGACAGGTTACACTGAAGCTTTCTTT

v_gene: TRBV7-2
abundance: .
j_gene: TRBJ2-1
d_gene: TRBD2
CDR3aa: CASSFRRGEYNEQFF
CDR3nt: TGTGCCAGCAGCTTTCGGCGGGGGGAATACAATGAGCAGTTCTTC

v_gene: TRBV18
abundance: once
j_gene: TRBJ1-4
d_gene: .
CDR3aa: CASSPEGSGKLFF
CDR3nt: TGTGCCAGCTCACCGGAGGGGTCGGGAAAACTGTTTTTT

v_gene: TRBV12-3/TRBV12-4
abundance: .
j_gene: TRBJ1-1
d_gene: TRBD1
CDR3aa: CASRGQDTEAFF
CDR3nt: TGTGCCAGCAGGGGACAGGACACTGAAGCTTTCTTT

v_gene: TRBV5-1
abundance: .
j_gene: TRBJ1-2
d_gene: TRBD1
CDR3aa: CASSSTGDNGYTF
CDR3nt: TGCGCCAGCAGCTCGACAGGGGATAACGGCTACACCTTC

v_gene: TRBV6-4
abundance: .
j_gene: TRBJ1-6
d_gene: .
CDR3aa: CASSAGNSPLHF
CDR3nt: TGTGCCAGCAGCGCAGGGAATTCACCCCTCCACTTT

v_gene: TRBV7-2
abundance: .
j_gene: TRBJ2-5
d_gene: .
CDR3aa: CASSPQAPTSPQETQYF
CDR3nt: TGTGCCAGCAGCCCCCAGGCCCCTACTAGCCCTCAAGAGACCCAGTACTTC

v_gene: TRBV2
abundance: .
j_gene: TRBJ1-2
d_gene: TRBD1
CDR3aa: CASSDRGQGDGGYTF
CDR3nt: TGTGCCAGCAGTGATAGGGGACAGGGGGATGGGGGCTACACCTTC

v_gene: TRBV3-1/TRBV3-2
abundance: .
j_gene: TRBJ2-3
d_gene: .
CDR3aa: CASSLGTGTTDTQYF
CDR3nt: TGTGCCAGCAGCCTAGGGACTGGCACGACAGATACGCAGTATTTT

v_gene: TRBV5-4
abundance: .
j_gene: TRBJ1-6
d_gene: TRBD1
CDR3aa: CASSLEGQVYNSPLHF
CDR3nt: TGTGCCAGCAGCTTGGAGGGACAGGTTTATAATTCACCCCTCCACTTT

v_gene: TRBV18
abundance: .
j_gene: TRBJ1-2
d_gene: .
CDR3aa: CASSPTAEGRIIYGYTF
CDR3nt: TGTGCCAGCTCGCCCACCGCCGAGGGCAGGATAATCTATGGCTACACCTTC

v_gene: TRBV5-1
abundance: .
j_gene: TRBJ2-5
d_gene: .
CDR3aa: CASSAVGQETQYF
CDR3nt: TGCGCCAGCAGCGCGGTAGGACAAGAGACCCAGTACTTC

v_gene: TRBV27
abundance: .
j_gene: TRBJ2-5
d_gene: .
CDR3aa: CASSLIGRGMGETQYF
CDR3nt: TGTGCCAGCAGTTTAATCGGAAGGGGTATGGGCGAGACCCAGTACTTC

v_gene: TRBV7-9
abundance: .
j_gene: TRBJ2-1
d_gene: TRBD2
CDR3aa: CASRLPPRLAGVRDEQFF
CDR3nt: TGTGCCAGCAGACTTCCTCCAAGACTAGCGGGAGTCCGCGATGAGCAGTTCTTC

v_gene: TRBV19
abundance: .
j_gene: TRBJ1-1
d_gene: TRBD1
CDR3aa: CASRTGENTEAFF
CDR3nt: TGTGCCAGTAGGACAGGGGAGAACACTGAAGCTTTCTTT

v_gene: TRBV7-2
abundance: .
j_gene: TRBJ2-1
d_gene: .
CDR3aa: CASRLRPTQGDEQFF
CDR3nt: TGTGCCAGCAGACTTCGACCTACACAGGGTGATGAGCAGTTCTTC

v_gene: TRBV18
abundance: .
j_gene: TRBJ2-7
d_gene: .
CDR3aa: CASSPPGTGSYEQYF
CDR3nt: TGTGCCAGCTCACCCCCCGGGACTGGTTCCTACGAGCAGTACTTC

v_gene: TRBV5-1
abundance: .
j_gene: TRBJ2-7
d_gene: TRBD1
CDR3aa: CASSLVSTGEDEQYF
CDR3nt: TGCGCCAGCAGCTTAGTATCGACAGGGGAAGACGAGCAGTACTTC

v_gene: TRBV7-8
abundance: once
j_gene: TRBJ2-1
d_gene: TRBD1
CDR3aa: CASSPRGQGSYNEQFF
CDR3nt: TGTGCCAGCAGCCCCAGGGGGCAAGGGTCCTACAATGAGCAGTTCTTC

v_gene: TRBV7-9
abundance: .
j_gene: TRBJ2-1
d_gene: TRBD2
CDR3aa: CASSLAPLAGGWYNEQFF
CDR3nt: TGTGCCAGCAGCTTAGCGCCACTAGCGGGGGGGTGGTACAATGAGCAGTTCTTC

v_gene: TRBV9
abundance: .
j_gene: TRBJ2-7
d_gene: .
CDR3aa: CASSVGGALSSYEQYF
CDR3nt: TGTGCCAGCAGCGTAGGCGGGGCCCTAAGCTCCTACGAGCAGTACTTC

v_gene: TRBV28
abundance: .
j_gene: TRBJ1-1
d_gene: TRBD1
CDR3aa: CAIAIKGAYTEAFF
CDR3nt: TGTGCCATCGCTATTAAGGGGGCATACACTGAAGCTTTCTTT

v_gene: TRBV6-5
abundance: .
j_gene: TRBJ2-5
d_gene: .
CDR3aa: CASSSFVASVETQYF
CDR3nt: TGTGCCAGCAGCAGCTTCGTAGCGTCAGTGGAGACCCAGTACTTC

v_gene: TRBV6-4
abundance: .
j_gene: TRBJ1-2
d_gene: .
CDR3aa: CASSPQVSSYGYTF
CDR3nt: TGTGCCAGCAGTCCCCAGGTGTCCAGCTATGGCTACACCTTC

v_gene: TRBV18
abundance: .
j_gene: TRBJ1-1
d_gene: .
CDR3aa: CASSPPIASNTEAFF
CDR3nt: TGTGCCAGCTCACCACCTATAGCTTCAAACACTGAAGCTTTCTTT

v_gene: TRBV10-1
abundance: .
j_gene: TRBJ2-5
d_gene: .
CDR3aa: CASSGNGQWETQYF
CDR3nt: TGCGCCAGCAGTGGAAATGGACAGTGGGAGACCCAGTACTTC

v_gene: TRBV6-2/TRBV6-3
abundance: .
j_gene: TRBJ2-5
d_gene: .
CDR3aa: CASSPTGSGTQYF
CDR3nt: TGTGCCAGCAGCCCTACAGGGAGCGGGACCCAGTACTTC

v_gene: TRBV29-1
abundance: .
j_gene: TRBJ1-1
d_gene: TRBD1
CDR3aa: CSVPTDRVNTEAFF
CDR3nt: TGCAGCGTCCCAACGGACAGGGTGAACACTGAAGCTTTCTTT

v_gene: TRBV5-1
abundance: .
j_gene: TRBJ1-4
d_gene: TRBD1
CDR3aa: CASSKDRTTNEKLFF
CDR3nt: TGCGCCAGCAGCAAGGACAGGACGACTAATGAAAAACTGTTTTTT

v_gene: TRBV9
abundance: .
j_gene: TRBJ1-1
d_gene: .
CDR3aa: CASSPLTGNTEAFF
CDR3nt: TGTGCCAGCAGCCCGTTGACAGGGAACACTGAAGCTTTCTTT

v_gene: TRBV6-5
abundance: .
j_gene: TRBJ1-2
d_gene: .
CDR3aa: CASSYRGIGNYGYTF
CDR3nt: TGTGCCAGCAGTTACCGCGGTATAGGTAACTATGGCTACACCTTC

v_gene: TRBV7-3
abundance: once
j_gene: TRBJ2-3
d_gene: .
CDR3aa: CASSLYRGGRADTQYF
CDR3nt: TGTGCCAGCAGCTTATACAGGGGGGGCCGTGCAGATACGCAGTATTTT

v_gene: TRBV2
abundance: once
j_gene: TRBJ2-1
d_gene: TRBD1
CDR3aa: CASSRTGLNEQFF
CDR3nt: TGTGCCAGCAGTAGGACAGGGCTCAATGAGCAGTTCTTC

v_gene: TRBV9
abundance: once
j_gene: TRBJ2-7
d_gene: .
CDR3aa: CASSVAGDSSYEQYF
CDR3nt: TGTGCCAGCAGCGTAGCGGGGGACAGCTCCTACGAGCAGTACTTC

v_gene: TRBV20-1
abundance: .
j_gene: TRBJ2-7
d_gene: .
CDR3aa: CSASRRGGEQYF
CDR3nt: TGCAGTGCTAGTCGGCGGGGAGGCGAGCAGTACTTC

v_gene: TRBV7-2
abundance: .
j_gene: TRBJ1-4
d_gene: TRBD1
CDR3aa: CASSFGQGWEKLFF
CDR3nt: TGTGCCAGCAGCTTCGGACAGGGTTGGGAAAAACTGTTTTTT

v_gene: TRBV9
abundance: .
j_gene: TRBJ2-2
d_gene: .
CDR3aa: CASSVVGRNTGELFF
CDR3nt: TGTGCCAGCAGCGTAGTTGGCAGGAACACCGGGGAGCTGTTTTTT

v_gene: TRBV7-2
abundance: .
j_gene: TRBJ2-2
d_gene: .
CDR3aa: CASSPQGGTGELFF
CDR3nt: TGTGCCAGCAGCCCCCAAGGGGGAACCGGGGAGCTGTTTTTT

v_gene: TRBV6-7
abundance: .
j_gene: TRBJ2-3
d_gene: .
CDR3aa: CASSYGYRELCTDTQYF
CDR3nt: TGTGCCAGCAGTTACGGGTACAGGGAATTATGCACAGATACGCAGTATTTT

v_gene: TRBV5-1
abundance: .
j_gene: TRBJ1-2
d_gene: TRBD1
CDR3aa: CASSVGRGDRAAGYTF
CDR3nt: TGCGCCAGCAGCGTAGGAAGGGGGGACAGGGCTGCTGGCTACACCTTC